The present TCR beta chain was sequenced within a study of blood T cell repertoires in COVID-19. The authors' processing: It was from reference gene primer amplification that nucleated cell counts were estimated. Some clones are missing from TCRdb's copy, which holds only in-frame ones; the method was immunoSEQ multiplex PCR. V and J calls and clone size are copied from that table; D and trimming were computed from the DNA. The data contain under 300,000 clones, more than 85% of them singletons. Germline values: CDR1 GTSNPN, CDR2 SVGIG (reference sequence). This CDR3 has 14 amino acids. V trimming: 0 bases; J trimming: 7 bases; junction bases outside the gene matches: 1. In terms of age and location, participants ranged from roughly 18 to 90 years and lived in about 25 US areas. This clone was counted once.

The V call is TRBV30, the J call TRBJ2-1, with TRBD2 matching 12 bases. This TCR was sampled from a woman in her 50s who had recovered from COVID-19. The sample taken for sequencing was PBMCs or T cells enriched from blood (not recorded which). The CDR3 here is CAWSVTSGRNEQFF. CDR3 sequence (DNA): TGTGCCTGGAGTGTTACTAGCGGGAGGAATGAGCAGTTCTTC.